One sample yielded the 15 T cell receptor beta chains listed below, sequenced in a study of graft-versus-host responses after intestinal transplantation (dated by TCRdb to about 2021). These TCRs are of unknown antigen specificity. This specimen's time point label, per the study, means: cells obtained before transplantation from donor or recipient. Receptor amplification or capture employed the immunoSEQ multiplex PCR assay. TCRdb carries this immuneACCESS record with in-frame sequences only. Its versions omit some clonotypes, under half of them owing to an unresolved V gene in the studies checked, with the rest unexplained. The sample includes about 97,000 clones, with around 92% observed a single time. In total, the top ten clones hold around 0.07% of the sample. The input for sequencing was unstimulated CD8+ T cells sorted from spleen or lymph node cells, taken before transplant. These receptors were obtained from a human donor who was the organ donor for an intestinal transplant.

This clone came up a few times. The chain has TRBV5-6 and TRBJ1-2; weak D call: TRBD1 (5 bases). The germline V gene has CDR1 SGHDT and CDR2 YYEEEE. This CDR3 spans 12 amino acids. The V and J ends lost 0 bases and 7 bases respectively, with 7 bases between them. The CDR3 DNA reads as TGTGCCAGCAGCTTGGTGGGGGGTGGCTACACCTTC. Protein sequence: CASSLVGGGYTF.

The chain recombines TRBV5-1 with TRBJ2-7; 13 bases are a match to TRBD2. CDR3 length equals 14 residues. With 3 bases clipped from V and 3 bases from J, the junction kept 0 bases outside the gene matches. Germline V gives CDR1 SGHRS, CDR2 YFSETQ. The CDR3 DNA reads as TGCGCCAGCAGCTGGACTAGCGGGAGCTACGAGCAGTACTTC. Amino acids: CASSWTSGSYEQYF.

This clone was detected only once. CDR3 DNA sequence: TGTGCCAGCACCAAAGGAGGTGATGGAGAGACCCAGTACTTC. Translation gives CASTKGGDGETQYF. The chain joins TRBV7-8 to TRBJ2-5, with D possibly TRBD2 on 5 matching bases. The CDR3 has 14 residues. CDR1 is SGHVS and CDR2 is FQNEAQ in the germline V gene. V was trimmed by 7 bases and J by 4 bases, leaving 16 bases between them.

The chain couples TRBV14 to TRBJ2-1; D is undetermined. V shed 1 base and J shed 2 bases, with 12 bases lying between them. Per the germline V gene, CDR1 is SGHDN and CDR2 is FVKESK. The CDR3 length is 16 residues. This CDR3 is CASSQVSLRTYNEQFF. Written as DNA, the CDR3 is TGTGCCAGCAGCCAAGTGAGCCTGAGAACCTACAATGAGCAGTTCTTC.

This rearrangement joins TRBV9 to TRBJ1-3; 9 positions match TRBD1. The germline V gene encodes CDR1 SGDLS and CDR2 YYNGEE. With V trimmed by 3 bases and J by 0 bases, 13 bases remained unmatched. The CDR3 loop spans 19 amino acids. The CDR3 DNA reads TGTGCCAGCAGCGGATCCGGGACAGGGTTCCCTTACTCTGGAAACACCATATATTTT. This gives the protein CASSGSGTGFPYSGNTIYF. Filled out from reference TRBV9 and TRBJ1-3, the complete variable domain reads DSGVTQTPKHLITATGQRVTLRCSPRSGDLSVYWYQQSLDQGLQFLIQYYNGEERAKGNILERFSAQQFPDLHSELNLSSLELGDSALYFCASSGSGTGFPYSGNTIYFGEGSWLTVV.

The chain is built from TRBV6-6 and TRBJ2-4, with TRBD2 as a possible D gene (5 bases). Trimming took off 8 bases at V and 4 bases at J, with 12 bases between the two ends. The CDR3 is 13 amino acids. Germline V gene lookup returns CDR1 MNHNY and CDR2 SVGAGI (reference sequence). CDR3 bases: TGTGCCAGCCGCCCTTCGGGGAAAAACATTCAGTACTTC. It is translated as CASRPSGKNIQYF.

J is TRBJ2-5 and V is TRBV7-9; a possible D gene is TRBD2 (6 bases). This CDR3 region has 16 residues. Germline V gene lookup returns CDR1 SEHNR and CDR2 FQNEAQ (reference sequence). V dropped 6 bases and J dropped 1 base, with 18 bases sitting between them. This CDR3 reads CASSTPEGQIQETQYF. As DNA, the CDR3 is TGTGCCAGCAGTACCCCGGAGGGGCAGATCCAAGAGACCCAGTACTTC.

This chain links TRBV10-3 with TRBJ2-5, with D possibly matching TRBD1 (6 bases). CDR1 ENHRY and CDR2 SYGVKD come from the germline V gene. Trimming took off 8 bases at V and 5 bases at J, with 15 bases between the two ends. This CDR3 spans 13 amino acids. The DNA of the CDR3 is TGTGCCATCCAACAGGGTGGTTGGGAGACCCAGTACTTC. This codes for CAIQQGGWETQYF.

The V call is TRBV4-2, the J call TRBJ1-5; TRBD1 is a possible D gene (5 bases). The CDR3 has 12 residues. Germline CDR1 and CDR2: LGHNA and YNFKEQ. Between the trimmed V and J ends, which lost 8 bases and 5 bases, there was a span of 10 bases. CDR3 DNA sequence: TGTGCCAGCCAGGGTTTCGATCAGCCCCAGCATTTT. Translating gives CASQGFDQPQHF.

This clone showed up just once. This chain uses TRBV28 with TRBJ2-7; 8 bases fit TRBD1. Trimming removed 6 bases from V and 5 bases from J; junction bases left unmatched: 6. CDR3 size: 13 residues. From germline, CDR1 is MDHEN and CDR2 SYDVKM. The CDR3 sequence is CASSLGQVNEQYF. In DNA, the CDR3 is TGTGCCAGCAGCTTGGGACAGGTTAACGAGCAGTACTTC.

The genes are TRBV28 and TRBJ1-5, with 7 bases matching TRBD1. The junction had 13 bases not matched to a gene; V was cut back by 4 bases and J by 7 bases. The CDR3 sequence is 16 residues long. Germline values: CDR1 MDHEN, CDR2 SYDVKM. The CDR3 here is CASSSRRPVGGQPQHF. In nucleotides, the CDR3 is TGTGCCAGCAGTTCCCGTCGTCCAGTAGGGGGCCAGCCCCAGCATTTT.

This chain uses TRBV11-2 with TRBJ1-2; 9 positions agree with TRBD1. V dropped 5 bases and J dropped 4; count of bases not matched to a gene: 11. CDR3 length: 16 amino acids. Germline CDR1 and CDR2: SGHAT and FQNNGV. The DNA for the CDR3 is TGTGCCAGCAGCCCGTACCAAGGACAGGGGACCTATGGCTACACCTTC. It yields the protein CASSPYQGQGTYGYTF.

This sequence joins TRBV5-8 and TRBJ2-4; D is ambiguous. Trimming shortened V by 4 bases and J by 1 base, and 9 bases separated the two germline ends. The CDR3 is 14 residues long. In germline, CDR1 is SGHTS, CDR2 YDEGEE. The chain's CDR3 is CASSPIAAKNIQYF. CDR3 DNA sequence: TGTGCCAGCAGCCCTATCGCGGCCAAAAACATTCAGTACTTC.

J is TRBJ2-3 and V is TRBV11-2; 7 bases match TRBD1. CDR1 and CDR2 (germline): SGHAT, FQNNGV. The CDR3 contains 15 residues. Trimming cost V 4 bases and J 5 bases; bases outside gene matches: 9. CDR3 DNA: TGTGCCAGCAGCTCCGGACAGGAGCCCTTAGATACGCAGTATTTT. Its protein product is CASSSGQEPLDTQYF.

This clone appeared a few times. The genes are TRBV1 and TRBJ1-5. TRBV1 constitutes a pseudogene. This CDR3 is built from 14 residues. CDR3: CTSSQGGSNQPQHF. DNA of the CDR3: TGCACCAGCAGCCAAGGCGGGAGCAATCAGCCCCAGCATTTT.